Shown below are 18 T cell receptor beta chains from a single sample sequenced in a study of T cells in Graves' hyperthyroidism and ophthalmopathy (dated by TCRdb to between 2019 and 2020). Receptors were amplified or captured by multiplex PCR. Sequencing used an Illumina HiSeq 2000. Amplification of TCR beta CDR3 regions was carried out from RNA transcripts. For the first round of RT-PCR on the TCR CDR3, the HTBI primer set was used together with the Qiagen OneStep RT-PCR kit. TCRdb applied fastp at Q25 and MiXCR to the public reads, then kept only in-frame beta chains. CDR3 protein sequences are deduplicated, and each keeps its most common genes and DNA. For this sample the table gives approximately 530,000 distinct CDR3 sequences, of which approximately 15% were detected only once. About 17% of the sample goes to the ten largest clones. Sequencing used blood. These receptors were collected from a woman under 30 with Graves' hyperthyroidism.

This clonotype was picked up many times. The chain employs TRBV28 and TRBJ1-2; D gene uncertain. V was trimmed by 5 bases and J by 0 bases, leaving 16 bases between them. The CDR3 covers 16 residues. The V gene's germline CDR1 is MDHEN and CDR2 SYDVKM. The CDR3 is CASSRMRAFTNYGYTF. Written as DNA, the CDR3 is TGTGCCAGCAGTCGAATGAGAGCTTTTACTAACTATGGCTACACCTTC.

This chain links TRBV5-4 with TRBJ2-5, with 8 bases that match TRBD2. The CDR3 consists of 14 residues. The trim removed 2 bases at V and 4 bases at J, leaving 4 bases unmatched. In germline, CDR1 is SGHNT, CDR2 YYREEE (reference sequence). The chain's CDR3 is CASSFSGARETQYF. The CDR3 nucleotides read TGTGCCAGCAGCTTTAGCGGGGCGCGAGAGACCCAGTACTTC.

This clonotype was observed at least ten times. The CDR3 spells CASSQDGQGSYEQYF. CDR3 DNA: TGTGCCAGCAGCCAAGACGGACAGGGTAGCTACGAGCAGTACTTC. The chain uses TRBV3-1 and TRBJ2-7, with 8 positions matching TRBD1. Germline CDR1 and CDR2: LGHDT and YNNKEL (reference sequence). The trim removed 0 bases at V and 3 bases at J, leaving 4 bases unmatched. The CDR3 consists of 15 residues.

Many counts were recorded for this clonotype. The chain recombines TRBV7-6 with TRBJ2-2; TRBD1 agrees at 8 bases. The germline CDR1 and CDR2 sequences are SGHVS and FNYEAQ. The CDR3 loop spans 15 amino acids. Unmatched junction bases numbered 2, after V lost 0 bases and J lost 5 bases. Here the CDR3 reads CASSLAHRGTGELFF. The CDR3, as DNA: TGTGCCAGCAGCTTAGCCCACAGGGGGACCGGGGAGCTGTTTTTT.

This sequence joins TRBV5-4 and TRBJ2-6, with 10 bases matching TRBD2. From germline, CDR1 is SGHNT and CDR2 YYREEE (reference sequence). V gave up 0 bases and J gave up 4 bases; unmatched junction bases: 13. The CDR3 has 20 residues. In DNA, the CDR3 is TGTGCCAGCAGCTTGGCCGGGCAGCGGGGGGGCCTTGGAGGGGCCAACGTCCTGACTTTC. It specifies CASSLAGQRGGLGGANVLTF.

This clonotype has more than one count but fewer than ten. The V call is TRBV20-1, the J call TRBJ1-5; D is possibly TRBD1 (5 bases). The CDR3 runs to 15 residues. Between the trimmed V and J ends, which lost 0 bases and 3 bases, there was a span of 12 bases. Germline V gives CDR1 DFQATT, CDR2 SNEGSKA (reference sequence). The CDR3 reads CSARDRGQPNQPQHF. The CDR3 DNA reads TGCAGTGCTAGAGATAGAGGACAACCCAATCAGCCCCAGCATTTT.

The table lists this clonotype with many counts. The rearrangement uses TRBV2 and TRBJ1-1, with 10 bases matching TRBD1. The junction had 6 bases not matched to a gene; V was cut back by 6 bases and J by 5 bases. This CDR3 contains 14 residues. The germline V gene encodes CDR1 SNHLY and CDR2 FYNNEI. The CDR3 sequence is CASRTGQGRTEAFF. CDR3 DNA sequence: TGTGCCAGCAGAACGGGACAGGGGCGGACTGAAGCTTTCTTT. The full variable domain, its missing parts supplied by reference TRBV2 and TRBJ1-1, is EPEVTQTPSHQVTQMGQEVILRCVPISNHLYFYWYRQILGQKVEFLVSFYNNEISEKSEIFDDQFSVERPDGSNFTLKIRSTKLEDSAMYFCASRTGQGRTEAFFGQGTRLTVV.

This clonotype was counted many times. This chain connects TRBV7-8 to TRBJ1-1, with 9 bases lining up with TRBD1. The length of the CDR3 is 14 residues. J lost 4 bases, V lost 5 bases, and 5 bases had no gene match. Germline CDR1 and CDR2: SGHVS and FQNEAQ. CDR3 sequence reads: CASSNRGLGTEAFF. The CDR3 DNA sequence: TGTGCCAGCAGCAACAGGGGGCTGGGCACTGAAGCTTTCTTT. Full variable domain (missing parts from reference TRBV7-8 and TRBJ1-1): GAGVSQSPRYKVAKRGQDVALRCDPISGHVSLFWYQQALGQGPEFLTYFQNEAQLDKSGLPSDRFFAERPEGSVSTLKIQRTQQEDSAVYLCASSNRGLGTEAFFGQGTRLTVV.

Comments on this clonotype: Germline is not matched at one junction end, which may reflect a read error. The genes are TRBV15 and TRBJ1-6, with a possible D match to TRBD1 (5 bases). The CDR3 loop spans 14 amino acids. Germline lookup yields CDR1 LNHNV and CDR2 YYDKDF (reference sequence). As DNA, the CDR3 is TGTGCCACCAGCAGAGATCGGGACGGCCGTCCCCTCCATTTT. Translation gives CATSRDRDGRPLHF.

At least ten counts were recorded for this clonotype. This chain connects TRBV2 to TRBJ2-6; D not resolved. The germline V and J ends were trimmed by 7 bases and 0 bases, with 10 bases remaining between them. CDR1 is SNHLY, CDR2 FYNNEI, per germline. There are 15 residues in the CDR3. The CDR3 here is CASMGKFSGANVLTF. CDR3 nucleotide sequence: TGTGCCAGCATGGGCAAATTCTCTGGGGCCAACGTCCTGACTTTC.

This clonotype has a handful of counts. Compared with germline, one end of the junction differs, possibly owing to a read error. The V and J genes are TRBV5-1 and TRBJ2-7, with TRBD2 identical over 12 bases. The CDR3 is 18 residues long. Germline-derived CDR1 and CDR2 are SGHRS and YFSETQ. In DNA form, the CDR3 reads TGCGCCGGCAGCTTGGGGCTCGGACTAGCGGGACCATCCGCCGAGCAGTACTTC. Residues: CAGSLGLGLAGPSAEQYF.

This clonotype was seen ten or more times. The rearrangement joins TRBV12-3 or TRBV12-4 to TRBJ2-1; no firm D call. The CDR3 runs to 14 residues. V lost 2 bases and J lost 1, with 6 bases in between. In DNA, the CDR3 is TGTGCCAGCAGTTTAACAGCGTCCTACAATGAGCAGTTCTTC. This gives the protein CASSLTASYNEQFF.

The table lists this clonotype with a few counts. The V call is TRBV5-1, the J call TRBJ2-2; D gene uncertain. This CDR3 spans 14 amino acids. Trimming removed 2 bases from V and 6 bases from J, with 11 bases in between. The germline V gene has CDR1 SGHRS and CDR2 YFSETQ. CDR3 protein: CASSFGFFAGELFF. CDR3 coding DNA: TGCGCCAGCAGCTTTGGTTTTTTCGCCGGGGAGCTGTTTTTT. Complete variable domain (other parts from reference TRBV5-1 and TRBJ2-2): KAGVTQTPRYLIKTRGQQVTLSCSPISGHRSVSWYQQTPGQGLQFLFEYFSETQRNKGNFPGRFSGRQFSNSRSEMNVSTLELGDSALYLCASSFGFFAGELFFGEGSRLTVL.

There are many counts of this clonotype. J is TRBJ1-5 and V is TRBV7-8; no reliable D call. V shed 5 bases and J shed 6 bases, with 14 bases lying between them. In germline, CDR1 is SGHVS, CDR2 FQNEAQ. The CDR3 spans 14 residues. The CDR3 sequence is CASSPSVGAQPQHF. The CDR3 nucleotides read TGTGCCAGCAGCCCCAGCGTAGGAGCTCAGCCCCAGCATTTT.

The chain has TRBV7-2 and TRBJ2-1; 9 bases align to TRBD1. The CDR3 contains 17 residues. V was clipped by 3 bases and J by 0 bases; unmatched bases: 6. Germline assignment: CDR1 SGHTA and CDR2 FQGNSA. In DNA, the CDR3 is TGTGCCAGCAGCTTTACCGGGACAGGGCGCTCCTACAATGAGCAGTTCTTC. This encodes CASSFTGTGRSYNEQFF.

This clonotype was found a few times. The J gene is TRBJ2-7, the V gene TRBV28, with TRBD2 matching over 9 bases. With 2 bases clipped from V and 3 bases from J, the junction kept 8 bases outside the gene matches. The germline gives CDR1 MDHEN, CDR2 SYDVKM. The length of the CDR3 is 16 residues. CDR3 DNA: TGTGCCAGCAGTTTAGAGGGTAGCGGGGGTTTCTACGAGCAGTACTTC. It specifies CASSLEGSGGFYEQYF.

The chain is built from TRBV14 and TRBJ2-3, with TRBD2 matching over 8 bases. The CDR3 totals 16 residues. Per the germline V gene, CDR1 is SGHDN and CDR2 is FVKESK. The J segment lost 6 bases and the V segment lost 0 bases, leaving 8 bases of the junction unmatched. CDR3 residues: CASSQEARGGRDTQYF. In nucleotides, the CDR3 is TGTGCCAGCAGCCAAGAGGCTCGGGGGGGCCGGGATACGCAGTATTTT.

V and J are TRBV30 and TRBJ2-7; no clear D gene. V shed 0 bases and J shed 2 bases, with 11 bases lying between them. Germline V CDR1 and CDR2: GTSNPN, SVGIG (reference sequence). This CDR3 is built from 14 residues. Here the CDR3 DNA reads TGTGCCTGGAGTGTGTCTAGTACTACCTACGAGCAGTACTTC. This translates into CAWSVSSTTYEQYF.